The TCR beta chain described here comes from a study of cytomegalovirus exposure and HLA in healthy donors. General observations from the study: Across donors, sequencing depth was assumed by presence/absence analyses to be roughly uniform. A later analysis linked a missense variant in DCLRE1C to the trimming of TCR beta V and J genes. Common viral pathogens seemed, in a later analysis, to connect with several of the most significant clusters.

Researchers ran the PCR with 60 Vbeta and 13 Jbeta primers. The protocol was immunoSEQ multiplex PCR, while the TCRdb copy is restricted to in-frame clones and leaves out a portion. This table has roughly 80,000 clones, over 60% appearing once. Concerning this clone itself: The antigen remains unidentified.

CDR1 and CDR2 from the germline V gene are SGHRS and YFSETQ. Trimming cost V 3 bases and J 5 bases; bases outside gene matches: 8. The CDR3 spans 15 residues. The donors (healthy individuals) were bone marrow donors. Sequenced input: PBMCs. The sequence came from a male donor in good health and CMV-seropositive. This chain connects TRBV5-1 to TRBJ2-1; 7 positions match TRBD2. CDR3 nucleotides: TGCGCCAGCAGCTCCTCGGGGGGAGGGGACAATGAGCAGTTCTTC. Protein: CASSSSGGGDNEQFF.